The 24 T cell receptor beta chains given below trace back to one sample, sequenced in a study of T cell repertoires in cytomegalovirus infection. A single record per CDR3 protein comes from TCRdb applying MiXCR to the reads. The repertoire consists of about 150,000 distinct CDR3 sequences, with 25% to 35% occurring once and the leading ten covering around half. No antigen is known for these receptors. The source was CD8+ T cells from cultured PBMCs, collected from culture after CMV antigen stimulation. The receptors here all came from a human donor in good health (CMV status not recorded). Some clones in this sample may be carry-over from other donors' samples.

This clonotype was detected once. V is TRBV27 and J is TRBJ2-5; D gene ambiguous. Germline assignment: CDR1 MNHEY and CDR2 SMNVEV (reference sequence). The CDR3 totals 11 residues. The CDR3 reads CVSGYKETQYF. DNA of the CDR3: TGTGTATCTGGTTATAAAGAGACCCAGTACTTC.

The chain links TRBV7-6 to TRBJ2-7; D call uncertain. CDR1 and CDR2 (germline): SGHVS, FNYEAQ. CDR3 length: 13 amino acids. V dropped 0 bases and J dropped 5 bases, with 8 bases sitting between them. The CDR3 DNA reads TGTGCCAGCAGCTTAGCCCCAGCAAACGAGCAGTACTTC. It specifies CASSLAPANEQYF.

This clonotype was seen many times. This rearrangement joins TRBV6-1 to TRBJ1-1; D unresolved. CDR3 length: 17 amino acids. Germline V gene data show CDR1 as MNHNS and CDR2 as SASEGT. V dropped 10 bases and J dropped 4 bases, with 28 bases sitting between them. The chain's CDR3 is CATQYYSSPLEGTEAFF. In DNA, the CDR3 is TGTGCCACGCAGTATTACAGTTCGCCATTGGAGGGCACTGAAGCTTTCTTT.

The V and J genes are TRBV3-1 and TRBJ2-7; 10 nucleotides match TRBD1. The ends lost 4 bases at V and 4 bases at J; junction bases unmatched: 4. Germline V gene data show CDR1 as LGHDT and CDR2 as YNNKEL (reference sequence). This CDR3 spans 14 amino acids. The CDR3: CASSPGTGEYEQYF. The CDR3 DNA reads TGTGCCAGCAGCCCAGGGACAGGGGAGTACGAGCAGTACTTC.

DNA of the CDR3: TGTGCCAGCTCCCTTGGAGACGATTTTCTCCAGTACTTC. Amino acid sequence: CASSLGDDFLQYF. The chain carries TRBV18 and TRBJ2-5, with D unresolved. CDR3 size: 13 residues. Deletions cut 6 bases from V and 10 bases from J, with 18 bases between. CDR1 is KGHSH and CDR2 is LQKENI in the germline V gene.

This clonotype was recorded a few times. The rearrangement joins TRBV29-1 to TRBJ2-1; 10 nucleotides align to TRBD2. CDR3 length: 13 amino acids. The germline CDR1 and CDR2 sequences are SQVTM and ANQGSEA. V lost 7 bases to trimming and J lost 3 bases; unmatched junction nucleotides: 3. The CDR3 sequence: CSASSGGYNEQFF. The CDR3 DNA follows: TGCAGCGCCTCTAGCGGGGGCTACAATGAGCAGTTCTTC.

The chain links TRBV9 to TRBJ2-1; 7 bases are shared with TRBD2. Germline V gene data show CDR1 as SGDLS and CDR2 as YYNGEE. The CDR3 extends over 15 amino acids. With V trimmed by 4 bases and J by 5 bases, 9 bases remained unmatched. CDR3 nucleotides: TGTGCCAGCAGCCCGACCGCGGGGGAGGACAATGAGCAGTTCTTC. Translation: CASSPTAGEDNEQFF.

This clonotype was picked up a small number of times. This sequence joins TRBV19 and TRBJ2-3; 11 positions agree with TRBD2. CDR1 is LNHDA, CDR2 SQIVND, per germline (reference sequence). The CDR3 runs 16 residues. J gave up 2 bases and V 4 bases, and 5 bases lay outside the gene matches. The CDR3 DNA is TGTGCCAGTAGTACCCCTAGCGGGGGGAACACAGATACGCAGTATTTT. Protein sequence: CASSTPSGGNTDTQYF.

The CDR3 protein is CASSLPPRGDLNNEQFF. DNA for the CDR3: TGTGCCAGCAGCTTGCCACCCCGGGGGGACCTAAACAATGAGCAGTTCTTC. The genes are TRBV7-9 and TRBJ2-1; the match to TRBD2 covers 7 bases. V was clipped by 3 bases and J by 5 bases; unmatched bases: 13. Germline assignment: CDR1 SEHNR and CDR2 FQNEAQ (reference sequence). This CDR3 comprises 17 residues.

This clonotype was seen repeatedly, ten times or more. The chain joins TRBV11-1 to TRBJ2-2; a possible D gene is TRBD1 (6 bases). Germline V gene sequence: CDR1 SGHAT, CDR2 FQDESV (reference sequence). The ends were cut back, 5 bases at V and 4 bases at J, with 11 bases in the middle. There are 14 residues in the CDR3. Written as DNA, the CDR3 is TGTGCCAGCAGCGCCACAGGGACCACCGGGGAGCTGTTTTTT. Translated, it gives CASSATGTTGELFF.

This chain uses TRBV20-1 with TRBJ1-5; TRBD1 agrees at 8 bases. The V and J ends lost 3 bases and 4 bases, in that order; junction bases with no gene match: 5. Germline-derived CDR1 and CDR2 are DFQATT and SNEGSKA (reference sequence). The CDR3 is made up of 14 amino acids. The CDR3, as DNA: TGCAGTGCTAGTGCAGGGGGCGGGAATCAGCCCCAGCATTTT. The encoded protein is CSASAGGGNQPQHF.

This chain links TRBV11-2 with TRBJ2-7; 11 bases are a match to TRBD2. Trimming took 3 bases from V and 0 from J; bases not matched to a gene: 13. CDR1 is SGHAT, CDR2 FQNNGV, per germline. CDR3 length: 19 residues. CDR3 sequence (DNA): TGTGCCAGCAGCTTGATAAGCGGGACTAGCGGAGCGTACTCCTACGAGCAGTACTTC. Translated: CASSLISGTSGAYSYEQYF. Full variable domain (outside the CDR3, taken from reference TRBV11-2 and TRBJ2-7): EAGVAQSPRYKIIEKRQSVAFWCNPISGHATLYWYQQILGQGPKLLIQFQNNGVVDDSQLPKDRFSAERLKGVDSTLKIQPAKLEDSAVYLCASSLISGTSGAYSYEQYFGPGTRLTVT.

This chain uses TRBV6-6 with TRBJ2-7; 8 nucleotides agree with TRBD1. V lost 6 bases and J lost 5; bases outside the gene matches: 9. Germline V gives CDR1 MNHNY, CDR2 SVGAGI (reference sequence). The CDR3 has 14 amino acids. The CDR3 here is CASRYPGGADEQYF. The CDR3 DNA follows: TGTGCCAGCAGGTACCCAGGGGGCGCTGACGAGCAGTACTTC.

The chain joins TRBV19 to TRBJ1-5, with D possibly being TRBD1 (5 bases). The CDR3 length is 15 residues. V lost 3 bases, J lost 6 bases, and 15 bases lay in between. Germline V CDR1 and CDR2: LNHDA, SQIVND (reference sequence). The CDR3 bases are TGTGCCAGTAGTATGGTAGGGGAGCTGCCTCAGCCCCAGCATTTT. It specifies CASSMVGELPQPQHF.

The CDR3 is CASSPGTSGDTDTQYF. CDR3 coding DNA: TGTGCCAGCAGCCCTGGGACTAGCGGGGACACAGATACGCAGTATTTT. J is TRBJ2-3 and V is TRBV7-2, with 13 bases that match TRBD2. Germline CDR1 reads SGHTA; CDR2 reads FQGNSA. The CDR3 has 16 amino acids. V gave up 5 bases and J gave up 2 bases; unmatched junction bases: 4.

This sequence joins TRBV10-2 and TRBJ2-1, with TRBD1 as a possible D gene (7 bases). This CDR3 is built from 15 residues. The V end lost 3 bases, the J end lost 8 bases, and 17 bases lay between the germline ends. Germline V gene sequence: CDR1 WSHSY, CDR2 SAAADI. CDR3 DNA sequence: TGCGCCAGCAGTGATTTCAGACAGGGAGGCGATGAGCAGTTCTTC. It codes for CASSDFRQGGDEQFF.

The chain is built from TRBV29-1 and TRBJ1-1, with D maybe TRBD1 (6 bases). With 3 bases removed from V and 3 bases from J, the gap between germline ends came to 11 bases. This CDR3 is 13 amino acids long. Germline V gene data show CDR1 as SQVTM and CDR2 as ANQGSEA. CDR3 loop: CSVDGGGDTEAFF. The DNA for the CDR3 is TGCAGCGTTGACGGGGGCGGGGACACTGAAGCTTTCTTT.

J is TRBJ1-5 and V is TRBV27; D might be TRBD1 (5 bases). The CDR3 covers 15 residues. From germline, CDR1 is MNHEY and CDR2 SMNVEV (reference sequence). Between the trimmed V and J ends, which lost 5 bases and 1 base, there was a span of 12 bases. In DNA form, the CDR3 reads TGTGCCAGCAGTCCGGCACCAGGGAGCAATCAGCCCCAGCATTTT. Amino acid sequence: CASSPAPGSNQPQHF.

The genes are TRBV27 and TRBJ2-1, with a tentative D call TRBD2 (6 bases). Trimming removed 10 bases at V and 2 bases at J, with 9 bases between. Germline V lookup: CDR1 MNHEY, CDR2 SMNVEV (reference sequence). The CDR3 consists of 12 residues. CDR3 bases: TGTGCCACCGGGGGACCCTACAATGAGCAGTTCTTC. Residues: CATGGPYNEQFF.

The rearrangement joins TRBV28 to TRBJ2-5; D ambiguous. Trimming shortened V by 7 bases and J by 2 bases, and 14 bases separated the two germline ends. This CDR3 is 14 amino acids long. Germline V lookup: CDR1 MDHEN, CDR2 SYDVKM. The CDR3 protein is CASTPLEDQETQYF. DNA of the CDR3: TGTGCCAGCACTCCCCTGGAAGATCAAGAGACCCAGTACTTC.

The V call is TRBV19, the J call TRBJ2-1; possible D gene TRBD2, 7 bases. CDR1 and CDR2 (germline): LNHDA, SQIVND (reference sequence). This CDR3 region has 15 residues. V lost 7 bases and J 4 bases, leaving 17 bases between the germline ends. The CDR3 nucleotides read TGTGCCAGTACCATGGGGGGGCGAGGGTACAATGAGCAGTTCTTC. Protein product: CASTMGGRGYNEQFF.

This clonotype was detected a few times. The rearrangement links TRBV12-3 or TRBV12-4 to TRBJ2-1; D is ambiguous. The CDR3 sequence is 13 residues long. Deletions cut 1 base from V and 7 bases from J, with 8 bases between. DNA of the CDR3: TGTGCCAGCAGTTTAGTTATGGGGAATGAGCAGTTCTTC. It encodes CASSLVMGNEQFF.

This clonotype has only a few counts. The chain links TRBV2 to TRBJ1-5; D is ambiguous. CDR3 length: 13 amino acids. V was clipped by 5 bases and J by 4 bases, with 9 bases between them. From germline, CDR1 is SNHLY and CDR2 FYNNEI. The CDR3 coding sequence is TGTGCCAGCAGTAACGATGGGAATCAGCCCCAGCATTTT. Translated: CASSNDGNQPQHF. Variable domain in full (rest from reference TRBV2 and TRBJ1-5): EPEVTQTPSHQVTQMGQEVILRCVPISNHLYFYWYRQILGQKVEFLVSFYNNEISEKSEIFDDQFSVERPDGSNFTLKIRSTKLEDSAMYFCASSNDGNQPQHFGDGTRLSIL.

The J gene is TRBJ2-1, the V gene TRBV5-6, with TRBD2 identical over 9 bases. The CDR3 loop spans 16 amino acids. The junction had 13 bases not matched to a gene; V was cut back by 5 bases and J by 7 bases. CDR1 is SGHDT, CDR2 YYEEEE, per germline. The CDR3 region has the DNA TGTGCCAGCAGTCGGGGCGGGGGGGCAGTCGGGAATGAGCAGTTCTTC. It yields the protein CASSRGGGAVGNEQFF.